The source of this TCR beta chain is a study of blood T cells in healthy people across ages. Findings of the study overall: Expanded clonotype shifts may have been confounded, as the donors had an unknown CMV status. Roughly linear age-related decline in beta diversity appeared, significant by age around 36.

The total RNA that was extracted per sample amounted to at least 5.5 micrograms. Primed by a sample-barcoded 5' primer and a J-beta primer mix, a second PCR proceeded for 7 to 11 cycles. Every cDNA molecule bore a tag from a template-switch adaptor containing 12 random nucleotides. TCRdb reprocessed the 5' RACE reads via MiXCR and lists one record per CDR3 protein. The sample yields over 1,500,000 distinct CDR3 sequences, 30% to 40% seen once. The CDR3 runs to 14 residues. The germline CDR1 and CDR2 sequences are SGHTA and FQGTGA. V dropped 3 bases and J dropped 2 bases, with 10 bases sitting between them. This clonotype came up a few times. Its antigen remains unknown.

Material: blood. The rearrangement uses TRBV7-3 and TRBJ2-5; D unclear. The origin of this receptor is a human donor in good health. The CDR3, as DNA: TGTGCCAGCAGCTTGCTTGGGCAGCAAGAGACCCAGTACTTC. This translates into CASSLLGQQETQYF.